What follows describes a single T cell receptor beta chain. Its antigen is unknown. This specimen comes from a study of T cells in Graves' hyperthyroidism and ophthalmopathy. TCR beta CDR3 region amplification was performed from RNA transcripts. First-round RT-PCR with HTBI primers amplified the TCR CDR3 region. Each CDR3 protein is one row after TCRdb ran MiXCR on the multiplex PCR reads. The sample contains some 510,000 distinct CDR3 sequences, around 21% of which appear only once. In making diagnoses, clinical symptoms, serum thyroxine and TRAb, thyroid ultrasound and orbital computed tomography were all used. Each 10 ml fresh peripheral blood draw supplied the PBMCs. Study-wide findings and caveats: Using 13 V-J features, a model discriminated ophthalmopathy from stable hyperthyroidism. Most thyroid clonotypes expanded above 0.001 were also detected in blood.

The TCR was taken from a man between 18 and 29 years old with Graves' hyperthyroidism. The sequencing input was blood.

CDR3 loop: CASSLQWRASGGIQETQYF. Written as DNA, the CDR3 is TGTGCCAGCAGCTTACAATGGCGGGCTAGCGGGGGCATTCAAGAGACCCAGTACTTC. The chain uses TRBV11-2 and TRBJ2-5; 10 positions agree with TRBD2. From germline, CDR1 is SGHAT and CDR2 FQNNGV. The CDR3 sequence is 19 residues long. V dropped 2 bases and J dropped 2; count of bases not matched to a gene: 14.